Listed here is a single T cell receptor beta chain. This entry belongs to a study of blood T cell repertoires in COVID-19. Allocation to cohorts depended on clinical history reported by the participants. Sequencing was performed with immunoSEQ multiplex PCR; in TCRdb, only in-frame clones are kept and a portion is missing. The data contain fewer than 250,000 clones, around 81% of them singletons. The sample taken for sequencing was PBMCs or T cells enriched from blood (not recorded which). This TCR was sampled from a woman aged 40 to 50 with acute COVID-19.

The CDR3 protein is CASTLLGQIGNTEAFF. CDR3 sequence (DNA): TGTGCCAGTACCCTCCTAGGACAGATTGGTAACACTGAAGCTTTCTTT. The chain combines TRBV19 with TRBJ1-1; perhaps TRBD1 as D (6 bases). Trimming shortened V by 7 bases and J by 2 bases, and 20 bases separated the two germline ends. Germline lookup yields CDR1 LNHDA and CDR2 SQIVND (reference sequence). The CDR3 runs 16 residues.